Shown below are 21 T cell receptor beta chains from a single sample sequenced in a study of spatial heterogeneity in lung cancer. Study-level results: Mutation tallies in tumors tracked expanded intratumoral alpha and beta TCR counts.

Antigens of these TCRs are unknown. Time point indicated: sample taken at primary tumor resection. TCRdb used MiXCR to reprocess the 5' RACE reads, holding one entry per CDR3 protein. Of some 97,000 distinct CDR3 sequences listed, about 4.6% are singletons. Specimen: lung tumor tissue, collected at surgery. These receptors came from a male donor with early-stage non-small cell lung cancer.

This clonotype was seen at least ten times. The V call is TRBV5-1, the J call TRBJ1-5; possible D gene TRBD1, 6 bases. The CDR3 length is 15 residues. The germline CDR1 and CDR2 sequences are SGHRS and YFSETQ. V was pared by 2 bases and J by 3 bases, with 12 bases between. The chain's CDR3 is CASSFRPGVNQPQHF. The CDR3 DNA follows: TGCGCCAGCAGCTTCCGACCAGGGGTCAATCAGCCCCAGCATTTT.

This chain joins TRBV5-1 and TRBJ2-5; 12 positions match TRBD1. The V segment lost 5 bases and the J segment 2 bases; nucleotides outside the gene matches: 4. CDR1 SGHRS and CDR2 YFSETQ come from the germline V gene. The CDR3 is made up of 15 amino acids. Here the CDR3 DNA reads TGCGCCAGCAGGGGACAGGGGGCATGGCAAGAGACCCAGTACTTC. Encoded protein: CASRGQGAWQETQYF.

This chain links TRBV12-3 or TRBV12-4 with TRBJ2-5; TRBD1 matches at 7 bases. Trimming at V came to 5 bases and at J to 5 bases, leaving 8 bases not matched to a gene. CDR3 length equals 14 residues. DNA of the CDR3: TGTGCCAGCAGTCCCTTTTTCAGGGGGGAGACCCAGTACTTC. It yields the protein CASSPFFRGETQYF.

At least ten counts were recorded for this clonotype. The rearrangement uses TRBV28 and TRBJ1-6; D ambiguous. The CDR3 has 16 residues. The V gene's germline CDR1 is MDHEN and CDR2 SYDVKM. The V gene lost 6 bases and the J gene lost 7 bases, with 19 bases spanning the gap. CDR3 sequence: CASSPPGDVRNSPLHF. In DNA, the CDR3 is TGTGCCAGCAGCCCCCCCGGGGATGTTAGAAATTCACCCCTCCACTTT.

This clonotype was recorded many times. The CDR3 nucleotides are TGTGCCAGCAGTTCTGTTCAGGGGTTCTATGGCTACACCTTC. It codes for CASSSVQGFYGYTF. The chain joins TRBV28 to TRBJ1-2, with a possible D match to TRBD1 (6 bases). This CDR3 has 14 amino acids. The V end lost 4 bases, the J end lost 4 bases, and 13 bases lay between the germline ends. The germline V gene encodes CDR1 MDHEN and CDR2 SYDVKM.

In DNA form, the CDR3 reads TGTGCCACCAGCAGGCGACAGGGGACTAATGAAAAACTGTTTTTT. The encoded protein is CATSRRQGTNEKLFF. The rearrangement links TRBV15 to TRBJ1-4, with 8 bases identical to TRBD1. Per the germline V gene, CDR1 is LNHNV and CDR2 is YYDKDF (reference sequence). V gave up 3 bases and J gave up 2 bases; unmatched junction bases: 2. The CDR3 runs 15 residues.

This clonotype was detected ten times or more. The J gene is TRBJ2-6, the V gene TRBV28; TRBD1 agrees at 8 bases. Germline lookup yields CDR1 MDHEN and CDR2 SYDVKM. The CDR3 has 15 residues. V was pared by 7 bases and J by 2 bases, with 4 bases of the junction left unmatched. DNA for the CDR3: TGTGCCAGCACCAACAGGGGGACTGGGGCCAACGTCCTGACTTTC. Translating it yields CASTNRGTGANVLTF.

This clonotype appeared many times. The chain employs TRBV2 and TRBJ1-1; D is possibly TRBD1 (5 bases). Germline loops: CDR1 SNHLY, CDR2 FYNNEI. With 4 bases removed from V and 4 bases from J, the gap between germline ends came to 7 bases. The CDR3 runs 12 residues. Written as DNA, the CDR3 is TGTGCCAGCAGTGTCCAGGGCACTGAAGCTTTCTTT. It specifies CASSVQGTEAFF. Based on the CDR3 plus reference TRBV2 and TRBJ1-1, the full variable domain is EPEVTQTPSHQVTQMGQEVILRCVPISNHLYFYWYRQILGQKVEFLVSFYNNEISEKSEIFDDQFSVERPDGSNFTLKIRSTKLEDSAMYFCASSVQGTEAFFGQGTRLTVV.

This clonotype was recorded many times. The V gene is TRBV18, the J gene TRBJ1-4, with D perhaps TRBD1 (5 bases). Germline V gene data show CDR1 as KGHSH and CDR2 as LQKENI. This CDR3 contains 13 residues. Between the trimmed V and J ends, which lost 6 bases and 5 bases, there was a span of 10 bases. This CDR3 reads CASSGTLNEKLFF. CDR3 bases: TGTGCCAGCTCTGGGACCTTGAATGAAAAACTGTTTTTT.

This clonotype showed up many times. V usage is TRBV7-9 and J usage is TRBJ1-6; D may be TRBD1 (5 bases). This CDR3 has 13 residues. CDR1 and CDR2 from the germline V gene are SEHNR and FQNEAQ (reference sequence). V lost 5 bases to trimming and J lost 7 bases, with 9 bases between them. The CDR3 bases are TGTGCCAGCAGCCGGGACCAAAATTCACCCCTCCACTTT. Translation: CASSRDQNSPLHF.

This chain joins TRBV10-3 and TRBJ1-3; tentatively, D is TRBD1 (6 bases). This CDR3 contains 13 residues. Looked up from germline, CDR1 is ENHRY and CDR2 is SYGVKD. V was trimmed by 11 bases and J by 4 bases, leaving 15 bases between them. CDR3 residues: CAVMTGLGNTIYF. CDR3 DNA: TGTGCCGTCATGACAGGATTGGGAAACACCATATATTTT.

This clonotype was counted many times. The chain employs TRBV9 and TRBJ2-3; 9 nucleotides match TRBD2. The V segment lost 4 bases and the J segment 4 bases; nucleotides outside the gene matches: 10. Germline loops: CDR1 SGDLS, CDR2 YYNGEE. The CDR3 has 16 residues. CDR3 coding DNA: TGTGCCAGCAGCACCCATAGCGGGGGCATAGCAGATACGCAGTATTTT. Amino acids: CASSTHSGGIADTQYF.

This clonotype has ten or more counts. The CDR3 sequence: CASSQGRIYGYTF. The CDR3 region has the DNA TGTGCCAGCAGCCAAGGGCGGATTTATGGCTACACCTTC. The chain joins TRBV3-1 to TRBJ1-2, with D uncertain. V lost 1 base and J lost 5, with 8 bases in between. CDR3 length: 13 residues. Germline lookup yields CDR1 LGHDT and CDR2 YNNKEL (reference sequence).

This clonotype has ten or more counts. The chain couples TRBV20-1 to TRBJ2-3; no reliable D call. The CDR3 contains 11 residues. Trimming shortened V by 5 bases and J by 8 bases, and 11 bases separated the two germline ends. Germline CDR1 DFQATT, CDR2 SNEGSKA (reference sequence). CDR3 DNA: TGCAGTGCTGAAGATGCTGCTACGCAGTATTTT. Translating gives CSAEDAATQYF.

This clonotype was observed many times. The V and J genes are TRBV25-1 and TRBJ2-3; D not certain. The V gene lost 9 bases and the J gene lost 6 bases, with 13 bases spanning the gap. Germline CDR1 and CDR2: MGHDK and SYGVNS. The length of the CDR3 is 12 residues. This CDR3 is CASIGPPDTQYF. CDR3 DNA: TGTGCCAGTATAGGGCCACCCGATACGCAGTATTTT.

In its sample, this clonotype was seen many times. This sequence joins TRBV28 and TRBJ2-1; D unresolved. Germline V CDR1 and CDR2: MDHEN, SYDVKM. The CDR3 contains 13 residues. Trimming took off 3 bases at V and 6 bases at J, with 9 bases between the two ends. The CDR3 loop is CASSFGWGNEQFF. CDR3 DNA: TGTGCCAGCAGTTTTGGTTGGGGCAATGAGCAGTTCTTC.

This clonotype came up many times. CDR3 amino acids: CSANRERNYGYTF. The CDR3 coding sequence is TGCAGTGCTAACAGGGAACGCAACTATGGCTACACCTTC. V usage is TRBV20-1 and J usage is TRBJ1-2, with D maybe TRBD1 (6 bases). This CDR3 comprises 13 residues. Between the trimmed V and J ends, which lost 4 bases and 2 bases, there was a span of 11 bases. The germline V gene has CDR1 DFQATT and CDR2 SNEGSKA (reference sequence).

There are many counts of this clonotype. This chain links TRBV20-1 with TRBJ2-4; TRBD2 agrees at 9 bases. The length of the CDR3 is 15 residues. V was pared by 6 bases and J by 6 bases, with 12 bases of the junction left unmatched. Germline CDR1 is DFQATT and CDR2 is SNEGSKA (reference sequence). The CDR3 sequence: CSAPGWSREGNIQYF. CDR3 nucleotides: TGCAGTGCGCCCGGGTGGTCGCGGGAGGGAAACATTCAGTACTTC.

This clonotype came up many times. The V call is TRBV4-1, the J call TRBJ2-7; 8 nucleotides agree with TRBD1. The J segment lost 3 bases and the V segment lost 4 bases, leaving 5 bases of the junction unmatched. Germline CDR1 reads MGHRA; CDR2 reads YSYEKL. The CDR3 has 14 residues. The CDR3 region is CASSPGQGSYEQYF. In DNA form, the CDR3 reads TGCGCCAGCAGCCCCGGACAGGGTAGCTACGAGCAGTACTTC.

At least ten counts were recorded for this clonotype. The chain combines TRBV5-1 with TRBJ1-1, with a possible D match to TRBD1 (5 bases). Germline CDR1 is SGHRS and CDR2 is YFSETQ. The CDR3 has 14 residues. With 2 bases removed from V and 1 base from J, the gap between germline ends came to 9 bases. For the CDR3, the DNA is TGCGCCAGCAGCTTCTTTGGGGCGAACACTGAAGCTTTCTTT. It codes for CASSFFGANTEAFF.

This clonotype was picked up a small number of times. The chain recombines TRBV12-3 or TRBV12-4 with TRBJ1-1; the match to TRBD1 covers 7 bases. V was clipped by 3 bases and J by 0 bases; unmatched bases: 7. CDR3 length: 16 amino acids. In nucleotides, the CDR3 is TGTGCCAGCAGTTTCCAATTGACAGGGATGAACACTGAAGCTTTCTTT. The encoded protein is CASSFQLTGMNTEAFF.